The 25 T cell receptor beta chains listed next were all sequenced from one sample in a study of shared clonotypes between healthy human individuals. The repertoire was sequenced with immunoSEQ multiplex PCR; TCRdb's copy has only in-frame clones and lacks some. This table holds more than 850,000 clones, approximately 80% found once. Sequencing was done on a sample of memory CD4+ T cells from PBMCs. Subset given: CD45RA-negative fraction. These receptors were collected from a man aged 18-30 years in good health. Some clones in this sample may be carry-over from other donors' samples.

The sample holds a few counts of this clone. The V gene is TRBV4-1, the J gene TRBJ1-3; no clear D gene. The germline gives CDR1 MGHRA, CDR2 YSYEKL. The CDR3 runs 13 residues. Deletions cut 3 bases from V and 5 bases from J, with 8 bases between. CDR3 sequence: CASSQPERNTIYF. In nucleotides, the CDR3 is TGCGCCAGCAGCCAGCCGGAGCGAAACACCATATATTTT.

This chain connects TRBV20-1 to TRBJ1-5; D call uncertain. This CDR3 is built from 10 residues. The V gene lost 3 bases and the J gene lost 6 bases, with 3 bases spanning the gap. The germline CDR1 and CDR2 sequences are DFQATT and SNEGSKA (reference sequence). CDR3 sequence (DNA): TGCAGTGCTAGTATTCAGCCCCAGCATTTT. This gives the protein CSASIQPQHF.

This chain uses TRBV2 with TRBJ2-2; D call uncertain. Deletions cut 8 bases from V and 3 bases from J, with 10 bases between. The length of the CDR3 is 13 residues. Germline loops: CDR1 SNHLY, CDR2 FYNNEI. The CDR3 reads CASSSYDTGELFF. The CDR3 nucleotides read TGTGCCAGCTCTTCTTACGACACCGGGGAGCTGTTTTTT.

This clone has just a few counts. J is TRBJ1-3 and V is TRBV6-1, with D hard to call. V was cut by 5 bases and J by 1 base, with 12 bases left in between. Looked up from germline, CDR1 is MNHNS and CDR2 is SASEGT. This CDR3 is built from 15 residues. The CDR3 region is CASSLDWGSGNTIYF. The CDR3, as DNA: TGTGCCAGCAGTCTCGACTGGGGTTCTGGAAACACCATATATTTT.

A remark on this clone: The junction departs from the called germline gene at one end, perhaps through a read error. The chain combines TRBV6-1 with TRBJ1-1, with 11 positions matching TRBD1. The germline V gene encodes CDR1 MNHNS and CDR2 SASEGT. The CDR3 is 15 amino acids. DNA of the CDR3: TGTGCCAGCAGTGAGCTGAGGACAGGGGGCGCGATGGACCGCTTT. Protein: CASSELRTGGAMDRF.

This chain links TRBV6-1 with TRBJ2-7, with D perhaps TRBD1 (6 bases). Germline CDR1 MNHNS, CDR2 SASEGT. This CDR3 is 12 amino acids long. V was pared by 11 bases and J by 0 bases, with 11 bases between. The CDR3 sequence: CAARGYSYEQYF. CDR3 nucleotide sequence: TGTGCCGCAAGGGGGTACTCCTACGAGCAGTACTTC.

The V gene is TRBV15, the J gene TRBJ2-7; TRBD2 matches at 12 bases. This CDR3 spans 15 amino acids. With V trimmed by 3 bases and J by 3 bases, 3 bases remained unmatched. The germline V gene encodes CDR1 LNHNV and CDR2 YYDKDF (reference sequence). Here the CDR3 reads CATSSGLAGNYEQYF. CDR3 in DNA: TGTGCCACCAGCAGCGGACTAGCGGGAAACTACGAGCAGTACTTC.

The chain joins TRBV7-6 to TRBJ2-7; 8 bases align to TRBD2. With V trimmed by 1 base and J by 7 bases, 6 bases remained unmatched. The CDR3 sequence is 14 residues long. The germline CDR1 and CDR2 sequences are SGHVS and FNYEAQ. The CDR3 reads CASSLGGTRVEQYF. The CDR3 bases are TGTGCCAGCAGCTTAGGGGGGACTAGGGTAGAGCAGTACTTC.

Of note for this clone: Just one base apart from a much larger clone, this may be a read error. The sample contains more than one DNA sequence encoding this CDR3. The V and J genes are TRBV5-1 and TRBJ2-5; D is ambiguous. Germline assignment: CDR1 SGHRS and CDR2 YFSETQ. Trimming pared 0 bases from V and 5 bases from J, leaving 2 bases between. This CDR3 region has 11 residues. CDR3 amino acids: CASSLVETQYF. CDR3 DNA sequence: TGCGCCAGCAGCTTGGTTGAGACCCAGTACTTC.

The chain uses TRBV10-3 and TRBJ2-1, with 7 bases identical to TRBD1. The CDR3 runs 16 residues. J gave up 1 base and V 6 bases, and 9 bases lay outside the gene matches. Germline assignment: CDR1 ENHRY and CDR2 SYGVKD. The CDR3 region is CAIRENRGASYNEQFF. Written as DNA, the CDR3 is TGTGCCATCAGGGAGAACAGGGGTGCGTCCTACAATGAGCAGTTCTTC.

CDR3 sequence reads: CASSIGIRPPSYNEQFF. The CDR3 coding sequence is TGTGCCAGCAGCATAGGGATACGACCTCCCTCCTACAATGAGCAGTTCTTC. The rearrangement links TRBV21-1 to TRBJ2-1. TRBV21-1 is marked as a pseudogene. The length of the CDR3 is 17 residues.

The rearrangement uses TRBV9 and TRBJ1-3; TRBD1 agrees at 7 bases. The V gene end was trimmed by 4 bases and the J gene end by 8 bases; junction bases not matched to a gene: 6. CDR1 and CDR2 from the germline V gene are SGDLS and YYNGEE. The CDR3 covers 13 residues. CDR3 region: CASSKGQSDTIYF. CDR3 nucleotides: TGTGCCAGCAGCAAGGGACAGTCGGACACCATATATTTT.

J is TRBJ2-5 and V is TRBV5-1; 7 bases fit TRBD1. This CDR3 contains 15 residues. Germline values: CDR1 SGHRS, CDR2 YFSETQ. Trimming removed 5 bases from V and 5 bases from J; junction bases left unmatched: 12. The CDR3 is CASRPTGFGVETQYF. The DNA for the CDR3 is TGCGCCAGCAGACCGACAGGGTTTGGGGTTGAGACCCAGTACTTC. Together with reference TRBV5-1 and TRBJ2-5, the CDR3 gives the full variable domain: KAGVTQTPRYLIKTRGQQVTLSCSPISGHRSVSWYQQTPGQGLQFLFEYFSETQRNKGNFPGRFSGRQFSNSRSEMNVSTLELGDSALYLCASRPTGFGVETQYFGPGTRLLVL.

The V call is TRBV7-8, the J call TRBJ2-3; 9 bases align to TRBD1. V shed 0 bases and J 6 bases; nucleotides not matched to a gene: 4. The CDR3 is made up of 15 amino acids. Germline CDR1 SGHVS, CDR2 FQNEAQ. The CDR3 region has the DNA TGTGCCAGCAGCTTAGCGGGGACAGGGTCCGATACGCAGTATTTT. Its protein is CASSLAGTGSDTQYF.

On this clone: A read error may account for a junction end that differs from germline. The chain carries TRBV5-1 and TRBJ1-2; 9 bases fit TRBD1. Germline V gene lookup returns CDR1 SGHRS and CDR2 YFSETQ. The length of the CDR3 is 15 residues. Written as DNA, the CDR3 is TGCGCCAGCAGCCCTTGGACAGGGGCTAACGATGGCTACACCTTC. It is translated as CASSPWTGANDGYTF.

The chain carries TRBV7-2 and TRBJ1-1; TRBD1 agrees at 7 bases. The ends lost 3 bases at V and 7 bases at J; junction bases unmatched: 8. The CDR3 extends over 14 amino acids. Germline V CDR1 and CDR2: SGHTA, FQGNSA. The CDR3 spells CASSLTGLNGEAFF. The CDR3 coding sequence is TGTGCCAGCAGCTTGACAGGGTTAAATGGTGAAGCTTTCTTT.

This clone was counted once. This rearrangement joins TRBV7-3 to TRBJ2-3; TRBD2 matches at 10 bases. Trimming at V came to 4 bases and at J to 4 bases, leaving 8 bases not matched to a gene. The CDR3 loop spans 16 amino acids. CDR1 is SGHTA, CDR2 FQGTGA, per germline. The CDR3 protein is CASSYGAGGPSDTQYF. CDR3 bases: TGTGCCAGCAGCTACGGAGCGGGAGGGCCATCAGATACGCAGTATTTT.

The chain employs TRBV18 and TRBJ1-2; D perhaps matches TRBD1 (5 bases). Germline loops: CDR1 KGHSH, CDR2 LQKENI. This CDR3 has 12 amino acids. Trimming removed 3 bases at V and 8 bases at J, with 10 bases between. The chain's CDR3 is CASSPWGRGYTF. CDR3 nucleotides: TGTGCCAGCTCACCGTGGGGGAGAGGCTACACCTTC.

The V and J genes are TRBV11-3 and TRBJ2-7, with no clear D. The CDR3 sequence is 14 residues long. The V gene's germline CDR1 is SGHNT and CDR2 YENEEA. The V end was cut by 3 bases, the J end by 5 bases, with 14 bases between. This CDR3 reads CASSLSPTRDEQYF. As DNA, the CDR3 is TGTGCCAGCAGCTTGTCCCCAACCCGCGACGAGCAGTACTTC.

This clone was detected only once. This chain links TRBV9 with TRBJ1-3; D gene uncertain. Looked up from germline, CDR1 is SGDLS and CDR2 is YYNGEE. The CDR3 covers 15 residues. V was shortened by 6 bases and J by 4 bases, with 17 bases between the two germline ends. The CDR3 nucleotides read TGTGCCAGCACCCACATGGAGGGTGAGGGAAACACCATATATTTT. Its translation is CASTHMEGEGNTIYF.

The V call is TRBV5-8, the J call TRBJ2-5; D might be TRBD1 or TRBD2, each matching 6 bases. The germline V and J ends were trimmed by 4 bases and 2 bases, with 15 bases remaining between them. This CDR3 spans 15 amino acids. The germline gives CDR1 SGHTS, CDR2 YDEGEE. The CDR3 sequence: CASSGRTADQETQYF. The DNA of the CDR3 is TGTGCCAGCAGCGGGAGGACAGCCGATCAAGAGACCCAGTACTTC.

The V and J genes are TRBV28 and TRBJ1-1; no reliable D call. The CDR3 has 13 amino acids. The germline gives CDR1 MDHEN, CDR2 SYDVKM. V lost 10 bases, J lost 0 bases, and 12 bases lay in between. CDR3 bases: TGTGCCACCACCATGGTATTGAACACTGAAGCTTTCTTT. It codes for CATTMVLNTEAFF.

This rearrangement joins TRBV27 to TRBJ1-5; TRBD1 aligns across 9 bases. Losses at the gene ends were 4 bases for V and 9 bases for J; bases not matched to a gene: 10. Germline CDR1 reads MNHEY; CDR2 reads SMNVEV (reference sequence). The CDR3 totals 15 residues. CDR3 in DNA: TGTGCCAGCAGTTCCGGGACAGGGAGGTACGGGCCCCAGCATTTT. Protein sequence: CASSSGTGRYGPQHF.

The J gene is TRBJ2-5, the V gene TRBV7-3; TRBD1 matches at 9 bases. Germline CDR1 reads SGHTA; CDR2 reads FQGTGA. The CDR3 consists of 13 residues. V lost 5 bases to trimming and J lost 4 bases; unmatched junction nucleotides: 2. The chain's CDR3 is CASSRTGVETQYF. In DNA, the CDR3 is TGTGCCAGCAGCCGGACAGGGGTAGAGACCCAGTACTTC.

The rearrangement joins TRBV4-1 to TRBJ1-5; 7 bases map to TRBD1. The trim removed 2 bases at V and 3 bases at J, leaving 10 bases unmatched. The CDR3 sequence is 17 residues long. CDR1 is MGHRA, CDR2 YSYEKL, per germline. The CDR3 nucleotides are TGCGCCAGCAGCCAACCGACAGGGAAGGGGGTCAATCAGCCCCAGCATTTT. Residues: CASSQPTGKGVNQPQHF.